This TCR beta chain was captured in a study of T cell changes during pregnancy in multiple sclerosis. J gave up 8 bases and V 6 bases, and 9 bases lay outside the gene matches. This CDR3 contains 15 residues. Germline CDR1 and CDR2: SGHKS and YYEKEE (reference sequence). Method: immunoSEQ multiplex PCR; TCRdb's copy keeps in-frame clones and lacks some. The data contain almost 65,000 clones, approximately 92% of them singletons. This TCR was sampled from a female donor with multiple sclerosis, enrolled in a pregnancy study. Here the sequenced sample was peripheral blood, taken in the first trimester of pregnancy. The V and J genes are TRBV5-5 and TRBJ2-1; 12 bases are shared with TRBD2. The CDR3 is CASNTRLAGEDEQFF. CDR3 DNA sequence: TGTGCCAGCAACACCAGACTAGCGGGAGAGGATGAGCAGTTCTTC.